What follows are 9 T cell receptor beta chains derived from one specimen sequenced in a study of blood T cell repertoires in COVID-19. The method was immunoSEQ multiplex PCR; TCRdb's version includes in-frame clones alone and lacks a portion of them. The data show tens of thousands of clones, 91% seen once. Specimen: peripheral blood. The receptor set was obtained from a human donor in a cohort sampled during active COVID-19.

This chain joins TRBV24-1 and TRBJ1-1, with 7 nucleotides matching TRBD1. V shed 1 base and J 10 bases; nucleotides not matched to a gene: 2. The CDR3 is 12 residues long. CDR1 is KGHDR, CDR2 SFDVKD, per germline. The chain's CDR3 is CATSDFYRGAFF. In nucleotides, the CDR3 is TGTGCCACCAGTGATTTCTACAGGGGAGCTTTCTTT.

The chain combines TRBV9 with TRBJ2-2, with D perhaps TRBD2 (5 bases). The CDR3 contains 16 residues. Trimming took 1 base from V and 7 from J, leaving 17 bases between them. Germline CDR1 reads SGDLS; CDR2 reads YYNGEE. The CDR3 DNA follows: TGTGCCAGCAGCGTAATCAGCGGAGACTCGGGCGGGGAGCTGTTTTTT. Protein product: CASSVISGDSGGELFF.

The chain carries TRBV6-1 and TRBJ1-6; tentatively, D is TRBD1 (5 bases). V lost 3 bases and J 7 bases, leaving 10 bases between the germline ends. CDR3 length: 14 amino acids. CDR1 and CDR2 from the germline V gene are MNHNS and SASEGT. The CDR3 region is CASSDPGNNSPLHF. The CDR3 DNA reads TGTGCCAGCAGTGACCCAGGGAACAATTCACCCCTCCACTTT.

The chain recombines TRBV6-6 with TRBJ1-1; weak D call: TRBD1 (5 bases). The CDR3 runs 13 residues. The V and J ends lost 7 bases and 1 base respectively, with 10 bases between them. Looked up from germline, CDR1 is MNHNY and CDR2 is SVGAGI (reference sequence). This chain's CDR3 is CASTRAPNTEAFF. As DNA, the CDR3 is TGTGCCAGCACCAGGGCTCCGAACACTGAAGCTTTCTTT.

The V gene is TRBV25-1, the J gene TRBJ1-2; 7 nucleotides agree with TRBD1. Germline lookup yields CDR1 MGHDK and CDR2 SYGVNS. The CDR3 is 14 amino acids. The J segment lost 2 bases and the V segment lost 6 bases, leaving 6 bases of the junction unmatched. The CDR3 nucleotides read TGTGCCAGCAGAGGGACAGCGTACAACTATGGCTACACCTTC. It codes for CASRGTAYNYGYTF.

CDR3 loop: CASSRSGTSGRARGQTQYF. DNA of the CDR3: TGTGCCAGCAGCCGATCCGGGACTAGCGGGAGGGCCAGGGGTCAGACCCAGTACTTC. The chain joins TRBV3-1 (or the pseudogene TRBV3-2) to TRBJ2-5; 16 bases align to TRBD2. Germline V lookup: CDR1 LGHDT, CDR2 YNNKEL (reference sequence). CDR3 length: 19 residues. The junction had 14 bases not matched to a gene; V was cut back by 4 bases and J by 6 bases.

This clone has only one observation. The CDR3 coding sequence is TGTGCCAGCAGCCCCCGACATATCAAGACCGGGGAGCTGTTTTTT. As protein: CASSPRHIKTGELFF. This rearrangement joins TRBV9 to TRBJ2-2; no clear D. The CDR3 sequence is 15 residues long. V dropped 4 bases and J dropped 5 bases, with 15 bases sitting between them. Germline loops: CDR1 SGDLS, CDR2 YYNGEE.

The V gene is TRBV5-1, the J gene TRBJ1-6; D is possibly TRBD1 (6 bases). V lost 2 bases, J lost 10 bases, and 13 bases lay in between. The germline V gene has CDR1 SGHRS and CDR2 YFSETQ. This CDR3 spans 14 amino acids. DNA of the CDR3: TGCGCCAGCAGCTTTGGGGGCGGCAGCTCACCCCTCCACTTT. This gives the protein CASSFGGGSSPLHF. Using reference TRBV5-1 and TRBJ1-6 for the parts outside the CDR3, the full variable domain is KAGVTQTPRYLIKTRGQQVTLSCSPISGHRSVSWYQQTPGQGLQFLFEYFSETQRNKGNFPGRFSGRQFSNSRSEMNVSTLELGDSALYLCASSFGGGSSPLHFGNGTRLTVT.

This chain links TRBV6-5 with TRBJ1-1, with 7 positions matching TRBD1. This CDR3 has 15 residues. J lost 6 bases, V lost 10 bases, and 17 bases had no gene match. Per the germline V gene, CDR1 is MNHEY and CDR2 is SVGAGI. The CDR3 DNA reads TGTGCCACTAGGGGGATAGACAGGGTGATCGCTGAAGCTTTCTTT. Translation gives CATRGIDRVIAEAFF.